This passage covers 3 T cell receptor beta chains from one sample sequenced in a study of persistence of HIV-infected CD4 T cells. The stimulus was an HIV-1 Gag 15-mer peptide pool, 1 ug/peptide/mL. Memory cells lacking CD40L and CD69 with high CD45RO were sorted. These TCRs are of unknown antigen specificity. This was the immunoSEQ version 4 assay in survey mode. TCRdb's copy holds only in-frame clones and misses some; the assay was immunoSEQ multiplex PCR. The profile shows roughly 32,000 clones, approximately 80% of them singletons. This sample comprised CD4+ T cells sorted from PBMCs after approximately 18-hour stimulation, obtained from a patient who received antiretroviral therapy. The receptor set was obtained from an adult woman with HIV who was CMV-seropositive.

The V gene is TRBV7-9, the J gene TRBJ1-2; D unclear. The CDR3 totals 11 residues. V lost 5 bases and J lost 8, with 9 bases in between. Germline CDR1 SEHNR, CDR2 FQNEAQ (reference sequence). The CDR3 is CASSRNRGYTF. In DNA, the CDR3 is TGTGCCAGCAGCCGTAATCGGGGCTACACCTTC.

The chain has TRBV6-6 and TRBJ1-1; D remains unclear. V was trimmed by 6 bases and J by 0 bases, leaving 5 bases between them. Looked up from germline, CDR1 is MNHNY and CDR2 is SVGAGI (reference sequence). CDR3 length equals 12 residues. This CDR3 is CASSPLNTEAFF. Written as DNA, the CDR3 is TGTGCCAGCAGCCCTTTGAACACTGAAGCTTTCTTT.

In this sample, this clone turned up a few times. The genes are TRBV3-1 (or the pseudogene TRBV3-2) and TRBJ1-4; D not certain. The CDR3 extends over 15 amino acids. V lost 4 bases, J lost 7 bases, and 16 bases lay in between. CDR1 LGHDT and CDR2 YNNKEL come from the germline V gene (reference sequence). CDR3 in amino acids: CASSPKRNLGEKLFF. The DNA of the CDR3 is TGTGCCAGCAGCCCCAAGAGGAATCTAGGTGAAAAACTGTTTTTT.